This TCR beta chain was sequenced in a study of blood T cell repertoires in COVID-19. The germline CDR1 and CDR2 sequences are SGHNT and YYREEE (reference sequence). The CDR3 contains 14 residues. Trimming cost V 2 bases and J 8 bases, with 16 bases left between them. TCRdb's copy holds only in-frame clones and misses some; the assay was immunoSEQ multiplex PCR. The sample holds some 170,000 clones, about 86% seen once. V gene TRBV5-4 combines with J gene TRBJ1-2; D uncertain. This clonotype originated in a woman of 80 years or more with acute or convalescent COVID-19. Sequences were obtained from peripheral blood. CDR3 in amino acids: CASSLSAPREGYTF. The CDR3 nucleotides read TGTGCCAGCAGCTTATCGGCCCCACGGGAAGGCTACACCTTC.